These 25 T cell receptor delta chains came from one sample sequenced in a study of γδ T cells in repeated Plasmodium falciparum infection (dated by TCRdb to the early 2020s). Library preparation used multiplex PCR. Instrument used: Illumina MiSeq. Public reads were reanalyzed in TCRdb with CATT, and rows carrying the same DNA were merged afterwards. In all, the sample holds 85,000 to 100,000 delta-chain clones, and approximately 1% of those were seen once. More than 9% of the sample goes to the ten largest clones. For bulk TCR repertoire analysis, Vgamma9/Vdelta2+ and Vdelta2-negative gammadelta T cell populations were flow-sorted out of peripheral blood mononuclear cells. Material for sequencing was gamma-delta T cells from blood. Receptor source: a pool of human donors (malaria-infected and uninfected, not separated).

Notes on this clone: This CDR3 is also generated by other DNA sequences in the sample. The rearrangement links TRDV1 to TRDJ1; 8 nucleotides match TRDD3. Matching the DNA to germline supplied the J gene, which TCRdb does not give. The CDR3 is 23 residues long. CDR1 is TSWWSYY and CDR2 is QGS in the germline V gene. Trimming cost V 6 bases and J 0 bases; bases outside gene matches: 30. CDR3 in amino acids: CALGPFRLYFFGAGGPHTDKLIF. Here the CDR3 DNA reads TGTGCTCTTGGCCCCTTCCGCCTATACTTCTTTGGTGCTGGGGGACCACACACCGATAAACTCATCTTT.

In regard to this clone: Translating this DNA gives a protein that differs at residue 3 from the TCRdb one, which belongs to a much larger clone; a read error is likely, and the protein shown is this translation. The CDR3 spells CAIGVCSYATRNWGITGFTDKLIF. In nucleotides, the CDR3 is TGTGCTATTGGGGTTTGTTCCTACGCTACGAGAAACTGGGGGATAACAGGATTCACCGATAAACTCATCTTT. The chain joins TRDV1 to TRDJ1; 11 bases agree with TRDD3. The germline CDR1 and CDR2 sequences are TSWWSYY and QGS. The CDR3 extends over 24 amino acids.

This clone was found a few times. One base separates it from a far larger clone, so it is likely a read error. The sample carries other DNA sequences with the same CDR3. V and J are TRDV1 and TRDJ1; TRDD3 aligns across 7 bases. The J gene was not available in TCRdb and was assigned here by matching the DNA to germline segments. This CDR3 is 18 amino acids long. The V segment lost 2 bases and the J segment 7 bases; nucleotides outside the gene matches: 19. The germline V gene encodes CDR1 TSWWSYY and CDR2 QGS. The CDR3 reads CALGERPSRDLGALKLIF. CDR3 nucleotide sequence: TGTGCTCTTGGGGAAAGGCCCTCCCGTGACCTGGGGGCTCTTAAACTCATCTTT.

In the case of this clone: One base separates it from a far larger clone, so it is likely a read error. This same CDR3 is encoded by further DNA sequences in the sample. No J gene was called, and the V gene is TRDV1; the table names TRDD3, a call not compared with the DNA. The germline V gene encodes CDR1 TSWWSYY and CDR2 QGS. There are 19 residues in the CDR3. The CDR3: CALGDLYHYRGGYTDKLIF. For the CDR3, the DNA is TGTGCTCTTGGGGACCTCTACCACTACCGTGGGGGATACACCGATAAGCTCATCTTT.

This clone was recorded a few times. This is likely an artifact of a read error, given a far larger clone one base away. Within the sample, other DNA sequences also encode this same CDR3. V gene TRDV1 combines with J gene TRDJ1; the D gene is possibly TRDD3 (5 bases). V was cut by 5 bases and J by 0 bases, with 25 bases left in between. Germline values: CDR1 TSWWSYY, CDR2 QGS. The CDR3 consists of 19 residues. The CDR3 protein is CALGHTSSWVVLYTDKLIF. The CDR3 DNA is TGTGCTCTTGGGCACACTTCAAGCTGGGTGGTTCTGTACACCGATAAACTCATCTTT.

Turning to this clone: TCRdb pairs this DNA with a much larger clone's protein that differs at residue 7, likely a read error; the protein shown was translated from the DNA. This chain links TRDV2 with TRDJ1, with 11 nucleotides matching TRDD3. The J gene, not given by TCRdb, was assigned here from a germline match of the nucleotide sequence. Trimming cost V 5 bases and J 2 bases; bases outside gene matches: 18. CDR3 length: 19 amino acids. Germline V lookup: CDR1 GEAIGNYY, CDR2 EKD. CDR3 DNA: TGTGCCTGTGTCGGGTTGGAGCTGGGGGATACTCCGTGGACCGATAAACTCATCTTT. Translated, it gives CACVGLELGDTPWTDKLIF.

About this clone: A far more abundant clone sits one base away, making this likely a read error. Other nucleotide sequences from this sample produce the same CDR3. This chain joins TRDV1 and TRDJ1; TRDD3 agrees at 7 bases. The J gene, absent from TCRdb, was called here by matching the DNA to germline. The V gene's germline CDR1 is TSWWSYY and CDR2 QGS. Losses at the gene ends were 2 bases for V and 0 bases for J; bases not matched to a gene: 21. CDR3 length equals 21 residues. This CDR3 is CALGEISRYWGTERDTDKLIF. CDR3 bases: TGTGCTCTTGGGGAAATCTCCCGCTACTGGGGAACAGAGAGGGACACCGATAAACTCATCTTT.

This clone was observed a few times. The TCRdb protein, from a much larger clone, departs from this DNA's translation at residue 15, likely by read error; the protein shown derives from the DNA. This rearrangement joins TRDV2 to TRDJ3; 7 bases match TRDD3. Germline matching of the DNA provided the J gene here, since TCRdb leaves it blank. The germline gives CDR1 GEAIGNYY, CDR2 EKD. This CDR3 contains 19 residues. CDR3 nucleotide sequence: TGTGCCTGTGACACCGTACTGGGGAAACACTCCTGGGACACCCAACAGATGTTTTTC. Its translation is CACDTVLGKHSWDTQQMFF.

With regard to this clone: This DNA translates differently at residue 13 from the TCRdb protein, which is that of a much larger clone; a read error is likely, and the protein shown is the DNA's own translation. The chain combines TRDV2 with TRDJ1, with 12 bases lining up with TRDD3. The J gene, absent from TCRdb, was called here by matching the DNA to germline. CDR1 is GEAIGNYY and CDR2 is EKD in the germline V gene. J gave up 0 bases and V 0 bases, and 13 bases lay outside the gene matches. The CDR3 length is 20 residues. This CDR3 reads CACDTVPTTGGYRYTDKLIF. Written as DNA, the CDR3 is TGTGCCTGTGACACCGTTCCCACAACTGGGGGATACAGGTACACCGATAAACTCATCTTT.

In this sample, this clone turned up many times. TCRdb's protein, taken from a much larger clone, differs from this DNA's translation at residue 12, likely owing to a read error; the protein displayed comes from the DNA. This chain uses TRDV1 with TRDJ4; D gene uncertain. This CDR3 has 15 residues. Germline V gene sequence: CDR1 TSWWSYY, CDR2 QGS. CDR3 in DNA: TGTGCTCTTGGGGAACTCGACCCCCTGGCCAGACACCTGATCTTT. This gives the protein CALGELDPLARHLIF.

A few counts support this clone. For this DNA, TCRdb reports the protein of a much larger clone, which diverges at residue 11, most likely from a read error; the protein presented here is translated directly from the DNA. J is TRDJ1 and V is TRDV2; 7 bases match TRDD3. TCRdb lists no J gene, so it was determined here by aligning the DNA to germline. The junction had 10 bases not matched to a gene; V was cut back by 0 bases and J by 1 base. This CDR3 comprises 17 residues. Looked up from germline, CDR1 is GEAIGNYY and CDR2 is EKD. For the CDR3, the DNA is TGTGCCTGTGACACCGTTGGGGGACTCTCGTGCACCGATAAACTCATCTTT. Amino acid sequence: CACDTVGGLSCTDKLIF.

This clone came up a few times. This DNA's translation and the protein TCRdb lists, from a much larger clone, do not match at residue 9, likely due to a read error; the protein shown is translated from the DNA. V is TRDV1 and J is TRDJ1; D gene unclear. The germline CDR1 and CDR2 sequences are TSWWSYY and QGS. CDR3 length equals 12 residues. The CDR3 spells CALGEQYDELIF. CDR3 DNA sequence: TGTGCTCTTGGGGAACAGTACGATGAACTCATCTTT.

The table lists this clone with a few counts. A far larger clone differs by one base, so this is likely a read error. The same CDR3 can be traced to other DNA sequences in this sample. The chain has TRDV1 and TRDJ1, with TRDD3 identical over 10 bases. TCRdb records no J gene; here it was assigned by comparing the DNA to germline. The CDR3 totals 19 residues. Germline lookup yields CDR1 TSWWSYY and CDR2 QGS. DNA for the CDR3: TGTGCCCTTGGGGAGAGTCCTCGTACTGGGGGATGTAACTCCGATAAACTCATCTTT. Residues: CALGESPRTGGCNSDKLIF.

This clone came up a few times. The protein that TCRdb holds for this DNA derives from a much larger clone and differs from the translated DNA at residue 5, which likely indicates a read error; the protein shown here is translated from the DNA. The genes are TRDV2 and TRDJ1; TRDD3 agrees at 8 bases. TCRdb is silent on the J gene; assignment here came from matching the DNA to germline. The germline V gene has CDR1 GEAIGNYY and CDR2 EKD. J gave up 1 base and V 3 bases, and 15 bases lay outside the gene matches. The CDR3 runs 18 residues. CDR3 in DNA: TGTGCCTGTGACGCCCTCGGACCTACTGGGGATACCACCGATAAACTCATCTTT. Translated: CACDALGPTGDTTDKLIF.

This clone was recorded many times. Since a far larger clone is one base different, this is likely a read error. Other DNA sequences within the sample encode an identical CDR3. This sequence joins TRDV1 and TRDJ1; D unresolved. Germline V gives CDR1 TSWWSYY, CDR2 QGS. The CDR3 length is 12 residues. Written as DNA, the CDR3 is TGTGCTCTTGGGGAACAGTACGATAAGCTCATCTTT. Its protein is CALGEQYDKLIF.

To note about this clone: The protein in TCRdb stems from a much larger clone and differs at residue 13 from this DNA's translation, likely a read error; here the protein is translated from the DNA. The chain combines TRDV1 with TRDJ1; D ambiguous. Trimming shortened V by 0 bases and J by 7 bases, and 24 bases separated the two germline ends. Germline CDR1 TSWWSYY, CDR2 QGS. CDR3 length equals 18 residues. This CDR3 reads CALGELFPIPGEPGKLIF. The CDR3 nucleotides read TGTGCTCTTGGGGAACTTTTCCCCATTCCGGGCGAACCTGGTAAACTCATCTTT.

This clone was seen a few times. TCRdb attributes to this sequence the protein of a much larger clone, which differs from the DNA translation at residue 11; a read error is likely, and the protein displayed is translated from the DNA. The chain joins TRDV2 to TRDJ3, with unresolved D. The J gene is not listed in TCRdb, so it was assigned here from a DNA match to germline. Deletions cut 0 bases from V and 0 bases from J, with 20 bases between. The germline CDR1 and CDR2 sequences are GEAIGNYY and EKD. CDR3 size: 21 residues. The CDR3 bases are TGTGCCTGTGACACCGTCGACGCTCACGCCTCTAGCTCCTGGGACACCCGACAGATGTTTTTC. This sequence encodes CACDTVDAHASSSWDTRQMFF.

Details on this clone: This likely reflects a read error, since a far larger clone is one base away. This specimen includes other DNA sequences encoding the same CDR3. The chain links TRDV2 to TRDJ1; 10 bases line up with TRDD3. The J gene, absent from TCRdb, was called here by matching the DNA to germline. Germline lookup yields CDR1 GEAIGNYY and CDR2 EKD. CDR3 size: 20 residues. Trimming cost V 0 bases and J 5 bases; bases outside gene matches: 20. CDR3 loop: CACDTLPTGDTRLETDKLIF. DNA for the CDR3: TGTGCCTGTGACACCCTTCCTACGGGGGATACGCGCCTTGAGACTGATAAACTCATCTTT.

This clone was found a few times. TCRdb records a much larger clone's protein for this DNA, with a difference at residue 3 that likely arises from a read error; the protein given is the translation of the DNA. The CDR3 loop reads CAFGEVTPYTDKLIF. CDR3 nucleotides: TGTGCTTTTGGGGAAGTGACCCCTTACACCGATAAACTCATCTTT. V usage is TRDV1 and J usage is TRDJ1; D possibly corresponds to TRDD3 (5 bases). The J gene, missing from TCRdb, was assigned here through DNA to germline matching. Germline CDR1 reads TSWWSYY; CDR2 reads QGS. This CDR3 comprises 15 residues.

As for this clone: The mismatch at residue 18 between this DNA's translation and the TCRdb protein of a much larger clone likely reflects a read error; the protein shown is translated from the DNA. The V and J genes are TRDV1 and TRDJ1, with D tentatively TRDD3 (6 bases). Matching the DNA to germline supplied the J gene, which TCRdb does not give. This CDR3 comprises 21 residues. In germline, CDR1 is TSWWSYY, CDR2 QGS. The CDR3 sequence is CALGLKVSRPGDRRYTDELIF. The CDR3 DNA sequence: TGTGCTCTTGGGCTAAAGGTCTCTCGTCCTGGGGACAGACGGTACACCGATGAACTCATCTTT.

This clone was detected only a few times. TCRdb lists the protein of a much larger clone for this DNA, which differs at residue 3, so this is likely a read error; the protein given here is translated from the DNA itself. The V call is TRDV1, the J call TRDJ1; 9 bases line up with TRDD3. Germline assignment: CDR1 TSWWSYY and CDR2 QGS. CDR3 size: 18 residues. The DNA of the CDR3 is TGTGCTATTGGGGAACTAGCCCCTGGGGGATTGTACACCGATAAACTCATCTTT. This translates into CAIGELAPGGLYTDKLIF.

This clone was found a few times. This likely came from a read error, as a far larger clone is one base away. This sample includes further DNA sequences coding for the same CDR3. The DNA for the CDR3 is TGTGCTCTTGGGGAATTTGCGGTACGCTGGGGGATAAGGTACACCGATAAACTCATCTTC. Protein: CALGEFAVRWGIRYTDKLIF. With the J gene uncalled, the V gene is TRDV1; no check of the table's D call, TRDD3, against the DNA was made. This CDR3 comprises 20 residues. Germline CDR1 is TSWWSYY and CDR2 is QGS.

Of note for this clone: A far larger clone is one nucleotide away, so this likely arose from a read error. This sample includes further DNA sequences coding for the same CDR3. No J gene was assigned, while the V gene was called as TRAV38-2/DV8; the D segment call TRDD2 is taken from the table without a DNA check. This CDR3 region has 20 residues. From germline, CDR1 is TSESDYY and CDR2 QEAYKQQN. CDR3 nucleotides: TGTGCTTATTTACCTTCCTACAAGGGAATAAATATTGTCTACACCGATAAACTCATTTTT. Translated, it gives CAYLPSYKGINIVYTDKLIF.

This clone was counted ten times or more. TCRdb pairs this DNA with a much larger clone's protein that differs at residue 12, likely a read error; the protein shown was translated from the DNA. This chain links TRDV1 with TRDJ1; TRDD3 agrees at 8 bases. The J gene was not available in TCRdb and was assigned here by matching the DNA to germline segments. V trimming: 3 bases; J trimming: 0 bases; junction bases outside the gene matches: 27. Germline CDR1 reads TSWWSYY; CDR2 reads QGS. CDR3 length equals 23 residues. CDR3 region: CALGDHIPVVPLGVLPYTDKLIF. In DNA form, the CDR3 reads TGTGCTCTTGGGGATCACATCCCTGTAGTGCCACTGGGGGTCCTACCGTACACCGATAAACTCATCTTT.

A remark on this clone: A read error likely explains why the TCRdb protein, taken from a much larger clone, differs from this DNA's translation at residue 19; the protein shown is translated from the DNA. No J gene call was made, and the V gene is TRDV1; the DNA was not used to check the table's D call, TRDD3. Germline CDR1 reads TSWWSYY; CDR2 reads QGS. This CDR3 has 21 residues. The CDR3 DNA reads TGTGCTCTTGGGGAAATTGGCCTAAATACCCTTACTGGGGGATGTTCCGACAAACCCATCTTT. It yields the protein CALGEIGLNTLTGGCSDKPIF.